These 12 T cell receptor beta chains were sequenced from one sample in a study of T cells in women clearing cervical HPV infection. Clones were sequenced by immunoSEQ multiplex PCR, and TCRdb holds only the in-frame ones, with some missing. Seen in this sample are 40,000 or so clones; the ten most common clones hold roughly 5.2%. Sample: blood buffy coat. The receptor source for this set is a woman between 18 and 69 years old with a cervical HPV16 infection that either progressed to CIN3+ or cleared (not recorded which).

The part of the CDR3 DNA that was read is TGCAGCGTTGGAGGAGGGGTGGGGGCTGGTCAGCCC. Encoded protein: CSVGGGVGAGQP. The full CDR3 reads CSVGGGVGAGQPQHF. The chain links TRBV29-1 to TRBJ1-5; TRBD1 might be the D (6 bases). With the read ending 3 residues before the CDR3 end, the germline J gene is used to fill in that end. V dropped 4 bases and J dropped 6 bases, with 19 bases sitting between them. The CDR3 length is 15 residues. In germline, CDR1 is SQVTM, CDR2 ANQGSEA.

Partial CDR3 DNA: TGCAGCGCTAAGGTCGAGGGCTCCTACGAG. It is translated as CSAKVEGSYE. The CDR3 reads in full as CSAKVEGSYEQYF. This chain uses TRBV29-1 with TRBJ2-7, with TRBD2 as a possible D gene (5 bases). The read is 3 residues too short to cover the CDR3 end, so that end is filled in from the germline J gene. The V end lost 7 bases, the J end lost 0 bases, and 13 bases lay between the germline ends. The germline gives CDR1 SQVTM, CDR2 ANQGSEA. The CDR3 runs to 13 residues.

A remark on this clone: With the read ending 3 residues before the CDR3 end, the germline J gene is used to fill in that end. The V call is TRBV7-2, the J call TRBJ1-5, with unresolved D. Germline CDR1 reads SGHTA; CDR2 reads FQGNSA. This CDR3 spans 12 amino acids. V was pared by 5 bases and J by 4 bases, with 6 bases between. The CDR3 DNA, read in part, is TGTGCCAGCAGCGAACTTAATCAGCCC. Protein sequence: CASSELNQP. The full CDR3 is CASSELNQPQHF.

On this clone itself: One junction end disagrees with the germline gene, perhaps due to a read error. The CDR3 extends 3 residues past the end of the read, so its final part is completed from the germline J gene. Other DNA sequences of this sample code for an identical CDR3. The V and J genes are TRBV19 and TRBJ1-3; a possible D gene is TRBD1 (5 bases). The CDR3 runs 16 residues. Germline V gives CDR1 LNHDA, CDR2 SQIVND (reference sequence). The CDR3 region is CASNPRQTKAGNTIYF. The sequenced CDR3 bases are TGTGCCAGTAATCCGAGACAGACCAAGGCTGGAAACACT.

Concerning this clone itself: The sequence runs out 3 residues before the end of the CDR3; the remainder is reconstructed from the germline J gene. V and J are TRBV19 and TRBJ1-2; the D gene is possibly TRBD1 (6 bases). CDR1 and CDR2 (germline): LNHDA, SQIVND (reference sequence). The CDR3 totals 13 residues. The sequenced part of the CDR3 DNA is TGTGCCAGTAGTATTGACAGGAGGAATGAC. Protein sequence: CASSIDRRND. The full CDR3 sequence reads CASSIDRRNDYTF.

About this clone: The read ends 3 residues before the CDR3 terminus; that terminus is restored from the germline J gene. The chain links TRBV14 to TRBJ2-5; no clear D. This CDR3 has 18 residues. Trimming pared 1 base from V and 5 bases from J, leaving 23 bases between. Germline values: CDR1 SGHDN, CDR2 FVKESK. CDR3 DNA (partial): TGTGCCAGCAGCCAAGGACCCTCGGGTCGAAACCGCCGGGAGACC. It translates to CASSQGPSGRNRRET. The full CDR3 protein reads CASSQGPSGRNRRETQYF.

Concerning this clone: Sequencing ends 3 residues short of the CDR3 end; the germline J gene provides the rest. The genes are TRBV6-2 or TRBV6-3 and TRBJ1-1; the D is unclear. Looked up from germline, CDR1 is MNHEY and CDR2 is SVGEGT. The CDR3 is made up of 13 amino acids. The covered CDR3 bases are TGTGCCAGCACCAAACCCGGCAGGCTAGAA. Translated, it gives CASTKPGRLE. The full CDR3 is CASTKPGRLEAFF.

CDR3 DNA (partial): TGCGCCAGCAGCTTTGGGGGGACCGTAGCGGGAGGAGGCCCAGATACG. It codes for CASSFGGTVAGGGPDT. The entire CDR3 sequence reads CASSFGGTVAGGGPDTQYF. The genes are TRBV5-1 and TRBJ2-3; 10 nucleotides line up with TRBD2. The CDR3 goes on 3 residues after the read ends, and that part is filled in from the germline J gene. The CDR3 sequence is 19 residues long. CDR1 and CDR2 from the germline V gene are SGHRS and YFSETQ. The ends lost 2 bases at V and 4 bases at J; junction bases unmatched: 16.

On this clone itself: The read ends 3 residues shy of where the CDR3 ends; the end is completed using the germline J gene. The identical CDR3 is also encoded by other nucleotide sequences in the sample. The V call is TRBV6-2 or TRBV6-3, the J call TRBJ2-4, with D unclear. Germline V gives CDR1 MNHEY, CDR2 SVGEGT. This CDR3 has 12 amino acids. Deletions cut 2 bases from V and 8 bases from J, with 7 bases between. Incomplete CDR3 DNA: TGTGCCAGCAGTTACCAAGGGTACATT. Amino acids: CASSYQGYI. The full CDR3 protein is CASSYQGYIQYF.

With regard to this clone: The read stops 3 residues short of the end of the CDR3; the missing end is completed from the germline J gene. The V gene is TRBV5-1, the J gene TRBJ1-2; D gene unclear. CDR1 is SGHRS and CDR2 is YFSETQ in the germline V gene. The CDR3 runs 14 residues. The V end lost 0 bases, the J end lost 2 bases, and 8 bases lay between the germline ends. CDR3 sequence: CASSLEQENYGYTF. The covered CDR3 bases are TGCGCCAGCAGCTTGGAGCAGGAAAACTATGGC.

As concerns this clone: Coverage ceases 3 residues before the CDR3 finishes, and the germline J gene fills in the end. The rearrangement links TRBV6-2 or TRBV6-3 to TRBJ2-1, with 11 bases lining up with TRBD2. Germline loops: CDR1 MNHEY, CDR2 SVGEGT. J lost 9 bases, V lost 0 bases, and 4 bases had no gene match. The CDR3 extends over 15 amino acids. The sequenced CDR3 bases are TGTGCCAGCAGTTACTCGGGACTAGCGGTTCTTGAG. Translation gives CASSYSGLAVLE. The complete CDR3 protein is CASSYSGLAVLEQFF.

Of note for this clone: At one of its ends the junction is not consistent with the germline gene, which may arise from a read error. The CDR3 extends 3 residues past the end of the read, so its final part is completed from the germline J gene. V and J are TRBV6-1 and TRBJ2-7, with 11 bases that match TRBD2. CDR1 is MNHNS and CDR2 is SASEGT in the germline V gene. The CDR3 sequence is 14 residues long. Incomplete CDR3 DNA: TGTGCCAGCAGAGAAGTAGCGGGAGGGGGCGAG. As protein: CASREVAGGGE. The whole CDR3 reads CASREVAGGGEQYF.